This entry concerns a single TCR beta chain. This entry is derived from a study of shared clonotypes between healthy human individuals. Clones were sequenced by immunoSEQ multiplex PCR, and TCRdb holds only the in-frame ones, with some missing. Of around 1.1 million clones in the sample, approximately 80% were seen once. The TCR sequence derives from a man between 18 and 29 years old in good health. Some clones in this sample may be carry-over from other donors' samples. The sequenced sample was memory CD4+ T cells from PBMCs. Noted subset: CD45RA-negative fraction.

The CDR3 spells CASSLNGRLGADTQYF. CDR3 nucleotide sequence: TGCGCCAGCAGCTTGAATGGGAGGCTCGGCGCAGATACGCAGTATTTT. The rearrangement joins TRBV5-1 to TRBJ2-3, with a tentative D call TRBD2 (6 bases). Germline values: CDR1 SGHRS, CDR2 YFSETQ. Trimming cost V 1 base and J 4 bases, with 16 bases left between them. The CDR3 has 16 amino acids.